The rows below give T cell receptor beta chains drawn from one sample of a study of blood T cell repertoires in COVID-19. Sequenced by immunoSEQ multiplex PCR; TCRdb stores in-frame clones only, minus some. The sample shows approximately 76,000 clones, 70% to 90% of them seen only once. Input material: peripheral blood. Receptor source: a man between 25 and 39 years old with acute or convalescent COVID-19. Both conserved end residues are part of each CDR3. Fields, in order: J gene, V gene, D gene, clone size, CDR3 DNA, CDR3 protein. D genes are given only for firm matches. Not all rows give a size; the values are once, few, many and, for expanded clones, a class.

j_call: TRBJ2-2
v_call: TRBV6-5
d_call: TRBD1
clone_size: NA
cdr3_nt: TGTGCCAGCAGTTACGAACCGGACAGGCTAACCGGGGAGCTGTTTTTT
cdr3_aa: CASSYEPDRLTGELFF

j_call: TRBJ1-1
v_call: TRBV6-5
d_call: NA
clone_size: NA
cdr3_nt: TGTGCCAGCAGCGTCGTCGACACGATGAACACTGAAGCTTTCTTT
cdr3_aa: CASSVVDTMNTEAFF

j_call: TRBJ1-2
v_call: TRBV7-9
d_call: NA
clone_size: NA
cdr3_nt: TGTGCCAGCAGCCACGAGGCTGGCTACACCTTC
cdr3_aa: CASSHEAGYTF

j_call: TRBJ1-4
v_call: TRBV7-8
d_call: NA
clone_size: NA
cdr3_nt: TGTGCCAGCAGCCGGACGGAGAATGAAAAACTGTTTTTT
cdr3_aa: CASSRTENEKLFF

j_call: TRBJ2-7
v_call: TRBV7-9
d_call: NA
clone_size: NA
cdr3_nt: TGTGCCAGCAGCCACCCGTCACAGGTTCCCTACGAGCAGTACTTC
cdr3_aa: CASSHPSQVPYEQYF

j_call: TRBJ1-5
v_call: TRBV2
d_call: NA
clone_size: NA
cdr3_nt: TGTGCCAGCAGCCAGGTGAGGGATCAGCCCCAGCATTTT
cdr3_aa: CASSQVRDQPQHF

j_call: TRBJ1-5
v_call: TRBV5-8
d_call: NA
clone_size: NA
cdr3_nt: TGTGCCAGCAGCCCAGGCATTAATAGCAATCAGCCCCAGCATTTT
cdr3_aa: CASSPGINSNQPQHF

j_call: TRBJ1-4
v_call: TRBV30
d_call: NA
clone_size: NA
cdr3_nt: TGTGCCTGGTTGCTCCCGGGGTCTGCTAATGAAAAACTGTTTTTT
cdr3_aa: CAWLLPGSANEKLFF

j_call: TRBJ2-3
v_call: TRBV28
d_call: TRBD2
clone_size: NA
cdr3_nt: TGTGCCAGCAGTCGTATAGCGGGAGGGAGGCCAGATACGCAGTATTTT
cdr3_aa: CASSRIAGGRPDTQYF

j_call: TRBJ2-3
v_call: TRBV19
d_call: TRBD2
clone_size: NA
cdr3_nt: TGTGCCAGTAGTAAAGGACTAGCGGGAGGGTCGCCAGTTTTAACGCAGTATTTT
cdr3_aa: CASSKGLAGGSPVLTQYF

j_call: TRBJ1-3
v_call: TRBV9
d_call: NA
clone_size: NA
cdr3_nt: TGTGCCAGCAGCCGTGGGCAGGGTTATGTAAACACCATATATTTT
cdr3_aa: CASSRGQGYVNTIYF

j_call: TRBJ2-7
v_call: TRBV27
d_call: TRBD2
clone_size: NA
cdr3_nt: TGTGCCAGCAGTTTACGAGGAAAGCGGACTAGCGGATCCTACGAGCAGTACTTC
cdr3_aa: CASSLRGKRTSGSYEQYF

j_call: TRBJ1-2
v_call: TRBV4-2
d_call: TRBD1
clone_size: NA
cdr3_nt: TGTGCCAGCAGCCCTCTCTTGGGGGGACCAACAGGGGCCGCAAATTATGGCTACACCTTC
cdr3_aa: CASSPLLGGPTGAANYGYTF

j_call: TRBJ1-1
v_call: TRBV4-3
d_call: NA
clone_size: NA
cdr3_nt: TGCGCCAGCTCAGGGTTGAATACTGAAGCTTTCTTT
cdr3_aa: CASSGLNTEAFF

j_call: TRBJ1-1
v_call: TRBV18
d_call: NA
clone_size: NA
cdr3_nt: TGTGCCAGCTCACCAGGGGGCAAGAGTCGAAACACTGAAGCTTTCTTT
cdr3_aa: CASSPGGKSRNTEAFF

j_call: TRBJ2-1
v_call: TRBV28
d_call: NA
clone_size: NA
cdr3_nt: TGTGCCAGCAGTTTAGCGCGAAAGGGGCTTTATGAGCAGTTCTTC
cdr3_aa: CASSLARKGLYEQFF

j_call: TRBJ2-2
v_call: TRBV19
d_call: TRBD2
clone_size: NA
cdr3_nt: TGTGCCAGCGGACTAGCGGGGTACACCGGGGAGCTGTTTTTT
cdr3_aa: CASGLAGYTGELFF

j_call: TRBJ2-1
v_call: TRBV6-7
d_call: NA
clone_size: NA
cdr3_nt: TGTGCCAGCAGTTACCCCTGGTATTTCGAGGGAGACTATGAGCAGTTCTTC
cdr3_aa: CASSYPWYFEGDYEQFF

j_call: TRBJ1-4
v_call: TRBV5-4
d_call: NA
clone_size: few
cdr3_nt: TGTGCCAGCAGCTTGGGGGGCCTCGGTGAAAAACTGTTTTTT
cdr3_aa: CASSLGGLGEKLFF

j_call: TRBJ2-7
v_call: TRBV11-2
d_call: TRBD2
clone_size: NA
cdr3_nt: TGTGCCAGCAACCCTTCTCTAGCGGACTACGAGCAGTACTTC
cdr3_aa: CASNPSLADYEQYF

j_call: TRBJ1-5
v_call: TRBV23-1
d_call: TRBD1
clone_size: NA
cdr3_nt: TGCGCCAGCAGTCCGCACAGGGGGTGGGTTCAGCCCCAGCATTTT
cdr3_aa: CASSPHRGWVQPQHF

j_call: TRBJ2-1
v_call: TRBV4-3
d_call: TRBD2
clone_size: once
cdr3_nt: TGCGCCAGCAGCCAAGAAGGCGGGAGGGGTTACAATGAGCAGTTCTTC
cdr3_aa: CASSQEGGRGYNEQFF

j_call: TRBJ2-1
v_call: TRBV20-1
d_call: TRBD2
clone_size: NA
cdr3_nt: TGCAGTGCTAGTGCAGCGGGACGCTACAATGAGCAGTTCTTC
cdr3_aa: CSASAAGRYNEQFF

j_call: TRBJ1-4
v_call: TRBV19
d_call: TRBD1
clone_size: NA
cdr3_nt: TGTGCCAGTAGTATAGAAGCCGGGACAGGGCCTGAAAAACTGTTTTTT
cdr3_aa: CASSIEAGTGPEKLFF

j_call: TRBJ2-2
v_call: TRBV10-1
d_call: NA
clone_size: NA
cdr3_nt: TGCGCCAGCGGTGGACCCGCCGAGGGGGCCGGGGAGCTGTTTTTT
cdr3_aa: CASGGPAEGAGELFF

j_call: TRBJ1-5
v_call: TRBV24-1
d_call: TRBD1
clone_size: NA
cdr3_nt: TGTGCCACAGGGGGCATCGATAGCAATCAGCCCCAGCATTTT
cdr3_aa: CATGGIDSNQPQHF

j_call: TRBJ2-7
v_call: TRBV5-6
d_call: NA
clone_size: NA
cdr3_nt: TGTGCCAGCAGCTTGGTGGGGACATCGCCGCAGTACTTC
cdr3_aa: CASSLVGTSPQYF

j_call: TRBJ1-1
v_call: TRBV5-4
d_call: NA
clone_size: NA
cdr3_nt: TGTGCCAGCAGCCCTCAGGGACTTCATAACACTGAAGCTTTCTTT
cdr3_aa: CASSPQGLHNTEAFF

j_call: TRBJ2-4
v_call: TRBV2
d_call: TRBD2
clone_size: NA
cdr3_nt: TGTGCCAGCAGTGGAGAAATAGCGGGAGTGGGAAGGAGGAACATTCAGTACTTC
cdr3_aa: CASSGEIAGVGRRNIQYF

j_call: TRBJ2-2
v_call: TRBV19
d_call: NA
clone_size: NA
cdr3_nt: TGTGCCAGTAGTCACAGGGCCCACGTGGGGGAGCTGTTTTTT
cdr3_aa: CASSHRAHVGELFF

j_call: TRBJ1-1
v_call: TRBV9
d_call: NA
clone_size: NA
cdr3_nt: TGTGCCAGCAGCGTAGCGGGTACTATGAACACTGAAGCTTTCTTT
cdr3_aa: CASSVAGTMNTEAFF

j_call: TRBJ2-2
v_call: TRBV7-3
d_call: TRBD2
clone_size: NA
cdr3_nt: TGTGCCAGCAGCTTCGCGGGACTAGCGGACGGGGAGCTGTTTTTT
cdr3_aa: CASSFAGLADGELFF

j_call: TRBJ2-3
v_call: TRBV11-3
d_call: TRBD2
clone_size: NA
cdr3_nt: TGTGCCAGCAGCTTGCGAGGGACTAGCGGGAGGGCAGATACGCAGTATTTT
cdr3_aa: CASSLRGTSGRADTQYF

j_call: TRBJ1-4
v_call: TRBV28
d_call: TRBD1
clone_size: NA
cdr3_nt: TGTGCCAGCAGTTCGGGACAGGGTAATAATGAAAAACTGTTTTTT
cdr3_aa: CASSSGQGNNEKLFF

j_call: TRBJ2-7
v_call: TRBV6-5
d_call: TRBD1
clone_size: NA
cdr3_nt: TGTGCCAGTCTGCCGGGACAGAGAGCCTACGAGCAGTACTTC
cdr3_aa: CASLPGQRAYEQYF

j_call: TRBJ2-1
v_call: TRBV5-1
d_call: NA
clone_size: NA
cdr3_nt: TGCGCCAGCAGCTCGGGTAAATACAGCGGATACTACAATGAGCAGTTCTTC
cdr3_aa: CASSSGKYSGYYNEQFF

j_call: TRBJ1-1
v_call: TRBV7-2
d_call: NA
clone_size: NA
cdr3_nt: TGTGCCAGCAGCCCCCTAGGGGCGCGGGGCACTGAAGCTTTCTTT
cdr3_aa: CASSPLGARGTEAFF

j_call: TRBJ1-3
v_call: TRBV6-5
d_call: NA
clone_size: NA
cdr3_nt: TGTGCCAGCAGTTACTCGAGAAGAACCTCTGGAAACACCATATATTTT
cdr3_aa: CASSYSRRTSGNTIYF

j_call: TRBJ2-3
v_call: TRBV4-3
d_call: TRBD2
clone_size: NA
cdr3_nt: TGCGCCAGCAGCCAAGTTAGCGGGAGCGGCACAGATACGCAGTATTTT
cdr3_aa: CASSQVSGSGTDTQYF

j_call: TRBJ1-3
v_call: TRBV16
d_call: TRBD1
clone_size: few
cdr3_nt: TGTGCCAGCAGCCTACAGGGGAGCGGAAACACCATATATTTT
cdr3_aa: CASSLQGSGNTIYF

j_call: TRBJ2-5
v_call: TRBV14
d_call: TRBD2
clone_size: once
cdr3_nt: TGTGCCAGCAGCCAAGATCGGACTAGCGGGTTTGGGGAGACCCAGTACTTC
cdr3_aa: CASSQDRTSGFGETQYF

j_call: TRBJ2-1
v_call: TRBV7-3
d_call: TRBD2
clone_size: once
cdr3_nt: TGTGCCAGCAGCCTAGGAGCTAGCGGGAGTAGAAATGAGCAGTTCTTC
cdr3_aa: CASSLGASGSRNEQFF

j_call: TRBJ2-5
v_call: TRBV2
d_call: TRBD1
clone_size: once
cdr3_nt: TGTGCCAGCAGTCCAAGACAGGGGACGGCCGGGACCCAGTACTTC
cdr3_aa: CASSPRQGTAGTQYF

j_call: TRBJ2-7
v_call: TRBV21-1
d_call: NA
clone_size: NA
cdr3_nt: TGTGCCAGCAGCAAAGAAAGACAGGGGGCGAGTTCCTACGAGCAGTACTTC
cdr3_aa: CASSKERQGASSYEQYF

j_call: TRBJ2-6
v_call: TRBV6-1
d_call: NA
clone_size: NA
cdr3_nt: TGTGCCAGCAGTGAAGACAGCTCTGGGGCCAACGTCCTGACTTTC
cdr3_aa: CASSEDSSGANVLTF

j_call: TRBJ2-3
v_call: TRBV6-4
d_call: NA
clone_size: few
cdr3_nt: TGTGCCAGCAGTGACTCGAGCGGGTCCCCAGATACGCAGTATTTT
cdr3_aa: CASSDSSGSPDTQYF

j_call: TRBJ2-2
v_call: TRBV28
d_call: TRBD2
clone_size: NA
cdr3_nt: TGTGCCAGCAGATGGACTAGCGGGTTCAACACCGGGGAGCTGTTTTTT
cdr3_aa: CASRWTSGFNTGELFF

j_call: TRBJ2-1
v_call: TRBV6-5
d_call: TRBD2
clone_size: NA
cdr3_nt: TGTGCCAGCAGCAAGCGAGCGGGAGGGCGCAATGAGCAGTTCTTC
cdr3_aa: CASSKRAGGRNEQFF

j_call: TRBJ2-6
v_call: TRBV28
d_call: TRBD1
clone_size: NA
cdr3_nt: TGTGCCAGCAGTTATACAGGGGTTGGGGCCAACGTCCTGACTTTC
cdr3_aa: CASSYTGVGANVLTF

j_call: TRBJ1-2
v_call: TRBV28
d_call: NA
clone_size: NA
cdr3_nt: TGTGCCAGCAGTTTAGGGGGGGAACAGAATGGCTACACCTTC
cdr3_aa: CASSLGGEQNGYTF

j_call: TRBJ2-5
v_call: TRBV7-9
d_call: NA
clone_size: NA
cdr3_nt: TGTGCCAGCAGCTTAGGCTCCGGGAGAGAGACCCAGTACTTC
cdr3_aa: CASSLGSGRETQYF